These T cell receptor beta chains were read from a single sample in a study of blood T cell repertoires in COVID-19. Clones were sequenced by immunoSEQ multiplex PCR, and TCRdb holds only the in-frame ones, with some missing. The table has approximately 87,000 clones, more than 85% seen once. Sequenced material: peripheral blood. The receptors were gathered from a man between 65 and 79 years old with active or convalescent COVID-19. Both conserved end residues are part of each CDR3. Fields, in order: V gene, D gene, clone size, J gene, CDR3 DNA, CDR3 protein. A D gene is named only where the DNA matches it firmly. Size is stated for part of the rows, as once, few or many counts, or as a class when the clone is expanded.

>TRBV19|-|-|TRBJ1-2
TGTGCCAGTAATGACAGGCGATCCTATGGCTACACCTTC
CASNDRRSYGYTF
>TRBV5-1|-|-|TRBJ2-3
TGCGCCAGCAGCTCTGGTGGGGGGGATACGCAGTATTTT
CASSSGGGDTQYF
>TRBV4-2|TRBD1|-|TRBJ1-6
TGTGCCAGCAGCCGATCCGGGACAGGGGGCTGGGATAATTCACCCCTCCACTTT
CASSRSGTGGWDNSPLHF
>TRBV2|TRBD2|-|TRBJ2-2
TGTGCCAGCAGTGTGGGGCTAGCGGCGAACACCGGGGAGCTGTTTTTT
CASSVGLAANTGELFF
>TRBV18|-|-|TRBJ1-2
TGTGCCAGCTCACCAAAGGTAGACAGCGCTTCTCGCTATGGCTACACCTTC
CASSPKVDSASRYGYTF
>TRBV9|-|-|TRBJ2-2
TGTGCCAGCAGCGCCCCACTAGCCGATAACACCGGGGAGCTGTTTTTT
CASSAPLADNTGELFF
>TRBV5-6|-|once|TRBJ1-3
TGTGCCAGCAGCTTGGCTGGGGCAAGGGGAAACACCATATATTTT
CASSLAGARGNTIYF
>TRBV28|-|-|TRBJ1-1
TGTGCCAGCAGTTCCCCGGCACGGAGGTCCACTGAAGCTTTCTTT
CASSSPARRSTEAFF
>TRBV6-5|-|-|TRBJ1-3
TGTGCCAGCACGACAACCACCTCTGGAAACACCATATATTTT
CASTTTTSGNTIYF
>TRBV7-2|-|-|TRBJ1-2
TGTGCCAGCAACCTGGGGGGGTTTAACTATGGCTACACCTTC
CASNLGGFNYGYTF
>TRBV9|-|-|TRBJ1-3
TGTGCCAGCAGCGTTGAGTTCTCTGGAAACACCATATATTTT
CASSVEFSGNTIYF
>TRBV5-5|-|once|TRBJ2-5
TGTGCCAGCAGTTCGAGTACCGTGGAGACCCAGTACTTC
CASSSSTVETQYF
>TRBV29-1|TRBD1|-|TRBJ2-7
TGCAGCGTTGCGATTACAGGGGGACGCGAGCAGTACTTC
CSVAITGGREQYF
>TRBV6-5|-|-|TRBJ2-3
TGTGCCAGCACGAGAGGGCGGGCCTCAGATACGCAGTATTTT
CASTRGRASDTQYF
>TRBV15|TRBD1|-|TRBJ2-7
TGTGCCAGCCGGAGGGGACAGGGGCCCTACGAGCAGTACTTC
CASRRGQGPYEQYF
>TRBV5-1|-|-|TRBJ2-2
TGCGCCAGCAGCTTGAAGGGAGGCACCGGGGAGCTGTTTTTT
CASSLKGGTGELFF
>TRBV14|TRBD1|-|TRBJ1-6
TGTGCCAGCAGCCCCGGACAGGGGGTAAATTCACCCCTCCACTTT
CASSPGQGVNSPLHF